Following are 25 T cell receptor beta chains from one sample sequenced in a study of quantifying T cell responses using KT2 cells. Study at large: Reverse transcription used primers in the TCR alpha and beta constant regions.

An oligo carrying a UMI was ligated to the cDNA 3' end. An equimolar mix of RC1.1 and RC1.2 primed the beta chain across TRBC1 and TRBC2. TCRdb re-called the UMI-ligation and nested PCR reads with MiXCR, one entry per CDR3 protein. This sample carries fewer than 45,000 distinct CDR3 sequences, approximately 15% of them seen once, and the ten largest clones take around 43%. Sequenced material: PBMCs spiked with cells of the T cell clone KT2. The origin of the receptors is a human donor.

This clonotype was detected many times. The CDR3 DNA is TGCAGTGCTAGGGCAGGGGGCGCAGACACTGAAGCTTTCTTT. Amino acids: CSARAGGADTEAFF. This chain uses TRBV20-1 with TRBJ1-1, with TRBD1 matching 8 bases. Germline CDR1 DFQATT, CDR2 SNEGSKA (reference sequence). After removal of 3 bases from V and 3 bases from J, the junction contained 6 bases not matched to a gene. The CDR3 is 14 amino acids.

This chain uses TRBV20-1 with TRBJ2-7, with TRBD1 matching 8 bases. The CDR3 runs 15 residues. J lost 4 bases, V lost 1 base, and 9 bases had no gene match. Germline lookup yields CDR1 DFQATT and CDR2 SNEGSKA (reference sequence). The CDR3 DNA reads TGCAGTGCTAGAGCGCCAGGGGGCGTGGGGTACGAGCAGTACTTC. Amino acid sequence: CSARAPGGVGYEQYF.

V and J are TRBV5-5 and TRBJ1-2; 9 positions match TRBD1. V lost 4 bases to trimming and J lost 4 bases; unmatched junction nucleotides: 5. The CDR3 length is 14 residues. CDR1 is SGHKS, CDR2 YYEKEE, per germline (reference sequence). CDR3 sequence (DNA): TGTGCCAGCAGCCGCGAGGGACAGGGCTATGGCTACACCTTC. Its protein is CASSREGQGYGYTF.

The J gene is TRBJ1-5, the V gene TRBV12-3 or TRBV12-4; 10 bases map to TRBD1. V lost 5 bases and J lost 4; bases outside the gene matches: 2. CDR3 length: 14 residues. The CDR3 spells CASSGQGVNQPQHF. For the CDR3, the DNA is TGTGCCAGCAGTGGACAGGGGGTAAATCAGCCCCAGCATTTT.

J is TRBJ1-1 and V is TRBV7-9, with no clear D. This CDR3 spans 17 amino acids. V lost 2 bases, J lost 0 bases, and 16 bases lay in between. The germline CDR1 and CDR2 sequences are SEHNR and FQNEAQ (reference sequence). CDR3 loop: CASSLNPQGPLNTEAFF. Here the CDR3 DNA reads TGTGCCAGCAGCTTAAACCCTCAAGGGCCCTTGAACACTGAAGCTTTCTTT.

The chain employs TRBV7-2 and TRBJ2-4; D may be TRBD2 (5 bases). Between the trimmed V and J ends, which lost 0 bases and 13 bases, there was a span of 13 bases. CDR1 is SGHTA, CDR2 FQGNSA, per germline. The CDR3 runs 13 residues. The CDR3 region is CASSLALGGLQYF. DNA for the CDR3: TGTGCCAGCAGCTTAGCGCTAGGAGGTTTACAGTACTTC. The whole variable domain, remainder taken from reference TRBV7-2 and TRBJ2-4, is GAGVSQSPSNKVTEKGKDVELRCDPISGHTALYWYRQSLGQGLEFLIYFQGNSAPDKSGLPSDRFSAERTGGSVSTLTIQRTQQEDSAVYLCASSLALGGLQYFGAGTRLSVL.

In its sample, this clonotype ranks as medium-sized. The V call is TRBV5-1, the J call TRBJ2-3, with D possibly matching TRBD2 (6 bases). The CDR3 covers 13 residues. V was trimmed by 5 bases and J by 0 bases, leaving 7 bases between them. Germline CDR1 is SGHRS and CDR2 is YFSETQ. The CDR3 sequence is CASSSGSTDTQYF. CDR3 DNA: TGCGCCAGCAGTAGCGGAAGCACAGATACGCAGTATTTT.

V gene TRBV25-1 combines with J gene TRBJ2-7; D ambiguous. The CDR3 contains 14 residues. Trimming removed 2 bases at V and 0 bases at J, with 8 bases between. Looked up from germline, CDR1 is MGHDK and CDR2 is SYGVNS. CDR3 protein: CASSERTHSYEQYF. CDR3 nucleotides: TGTGCCAGCAGTGAAAGGACCCACTCCTACGAGCAGTACTTC.

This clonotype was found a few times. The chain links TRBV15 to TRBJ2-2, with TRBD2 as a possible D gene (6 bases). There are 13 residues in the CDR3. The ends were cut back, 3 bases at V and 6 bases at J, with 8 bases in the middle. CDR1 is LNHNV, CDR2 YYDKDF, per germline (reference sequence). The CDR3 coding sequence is TGTGCCACCAGCAGCGGGGGATCCGGGGAGCTGTTTTTT. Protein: CATSSGGSGELFF.

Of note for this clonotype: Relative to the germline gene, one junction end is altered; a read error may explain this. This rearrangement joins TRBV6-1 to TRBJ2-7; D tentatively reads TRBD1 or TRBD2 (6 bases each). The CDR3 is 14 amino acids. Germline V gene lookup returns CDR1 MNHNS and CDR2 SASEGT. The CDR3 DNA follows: TGTGCCAGCAGTGAAGCGCAGGAGGGCAGGGGCGGTCACTTC. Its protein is CASSEAQEGRGGHF.

In DNA, the CDR3 is TGTGCCAGCAGCTTACAGGGGGACTATGGCTACACCTTC. This sequence encodes CASSLQGDYGYTF. V gene TRBV7-3 combines with J gene TRBJ1-2; 7 nucleotides match TRBD1. This CDR3 region has 13 residues. With V trimmed by 2 bases and J by 3 bases, 0 bases remained unmatched. Germline assignment: CDR1 SGHTA and CDR2 FQGTGA.

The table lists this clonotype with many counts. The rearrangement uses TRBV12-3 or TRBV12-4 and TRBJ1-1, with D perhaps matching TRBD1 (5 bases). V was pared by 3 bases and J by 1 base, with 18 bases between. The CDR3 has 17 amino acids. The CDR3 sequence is CASSLGQMILWNTEAFF. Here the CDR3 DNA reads TGTGCCAGCAGTTTGGGGCAGATGATTCTTTGGAACACTGAAGCTTTCTTT.

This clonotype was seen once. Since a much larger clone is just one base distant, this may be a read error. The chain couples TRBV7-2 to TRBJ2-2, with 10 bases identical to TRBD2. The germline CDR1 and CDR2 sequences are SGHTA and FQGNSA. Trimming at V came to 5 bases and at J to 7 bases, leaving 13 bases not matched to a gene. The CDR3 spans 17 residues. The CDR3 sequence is CASSHKRGGRLSGELFF. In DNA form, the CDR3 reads TGTGCCAGCAGCCATAAGCGGGGGGGCCGTTTGAGCGGGGAGCTGTTTTTT.

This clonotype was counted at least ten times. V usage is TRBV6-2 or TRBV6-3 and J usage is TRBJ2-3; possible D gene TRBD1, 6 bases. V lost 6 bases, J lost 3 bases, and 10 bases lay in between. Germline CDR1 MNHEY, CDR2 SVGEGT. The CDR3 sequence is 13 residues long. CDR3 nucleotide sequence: TGTGCCAGCAGCCGACAGGAAACAGATACGCAGTATTTT. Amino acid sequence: CASSRQETDTQYF.

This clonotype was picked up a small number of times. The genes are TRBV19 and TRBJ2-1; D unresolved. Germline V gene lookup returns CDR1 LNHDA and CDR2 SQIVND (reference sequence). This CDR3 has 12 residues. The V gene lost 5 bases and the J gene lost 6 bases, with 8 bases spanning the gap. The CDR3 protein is CASSGFSNEQFF. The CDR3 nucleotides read TGTGCCAGTAGTGGGTTTTCCAATGAGCAGTTCTTC.

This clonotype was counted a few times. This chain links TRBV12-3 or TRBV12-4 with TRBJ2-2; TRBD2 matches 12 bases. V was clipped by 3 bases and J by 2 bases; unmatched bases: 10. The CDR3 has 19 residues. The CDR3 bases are TGTGCCAGCAGTTTTACCCCACTAGCGGGGGGACCTAACACCGGGGAGCTGTTTTTT. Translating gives CASSFTPLAGGPNTGELFF.

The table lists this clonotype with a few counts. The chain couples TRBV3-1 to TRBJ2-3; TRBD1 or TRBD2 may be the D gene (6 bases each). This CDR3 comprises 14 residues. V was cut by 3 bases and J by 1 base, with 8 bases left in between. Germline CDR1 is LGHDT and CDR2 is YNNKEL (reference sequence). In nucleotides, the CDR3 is TGTGCCAGCAGCCACCGGGGGCGCACAGATACGCAGTATTTT. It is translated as CASSHRGRTDTQYF.

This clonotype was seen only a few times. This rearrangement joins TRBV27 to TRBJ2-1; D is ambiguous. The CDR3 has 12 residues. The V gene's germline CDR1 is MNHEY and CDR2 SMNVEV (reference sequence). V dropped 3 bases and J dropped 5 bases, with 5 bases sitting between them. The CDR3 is CASSFGDNEQFF. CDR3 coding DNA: TGTGCCAGCAGTTTTGGTGACAATGAGCAGTTCTTC.

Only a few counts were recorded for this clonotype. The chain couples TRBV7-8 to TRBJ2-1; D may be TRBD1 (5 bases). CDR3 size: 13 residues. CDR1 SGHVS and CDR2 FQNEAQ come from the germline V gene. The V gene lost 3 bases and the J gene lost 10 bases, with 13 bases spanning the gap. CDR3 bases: TGTGCCAGCAGCTTGGGGCCAACCCGGGAGCAGTTCTTC. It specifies CASSLGPTREQFF.

CDR3 residues: CSVEEAGHPTGELFF. CDR3 bases: TGCAGCGTTGAAGAGGCGGGACACCCCACCGGGGAGCTGTTTTTT. The chain couples TRBV29-1 to TRBJ2-2; D may match TRBD1 or TRBD2 (6 bases each). Looked up from germline, CDR1 is SQVTM and CDR2 is ANQGSEA. This CDR3 comprises 15 residues. V was clipped by 0 bases and J by 4 bases, with 12 bases between them.

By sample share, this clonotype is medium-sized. The chain's CDR3 is CSVNRGRELETQYF. CDR3 bases: TGCAGCGTTAACAGGGGCCGGGAATTGGAGACCCAGTACTTC. The rearrangement joins TRBV29-1 to TRBJ2-5; TRBD1 matches 7 bases. The germline CDR1 and CDR2 sequences are SQVTM and ANQGSEA. J gave up 5 bases and V 5 bases, and 11 bases lay outside the gene matches. The CDR3 contains 14 residues. The variable domain in full, completed from reference TRBV29-1 and TRBJ2-5, reads SAVISQKPSRDICQRGTSLTIQCQVDSQVTMMFWYRQQPGQSLTLIATANQGSEATYESGFVIDKFPISRPNLTFSTLTVSNMSPEDSSIYLCSVNRGRELETQYFGPGTRLLVL.

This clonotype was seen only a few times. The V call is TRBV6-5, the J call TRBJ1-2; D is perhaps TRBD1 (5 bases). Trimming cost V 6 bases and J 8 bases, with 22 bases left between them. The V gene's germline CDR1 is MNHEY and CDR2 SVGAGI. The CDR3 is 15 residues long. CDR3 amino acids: CASRLGRSASYGYTF. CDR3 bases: TGTGCCAGCAGGCTGGGACGGTCAGCTAGCTACGGCTACACCTTC.

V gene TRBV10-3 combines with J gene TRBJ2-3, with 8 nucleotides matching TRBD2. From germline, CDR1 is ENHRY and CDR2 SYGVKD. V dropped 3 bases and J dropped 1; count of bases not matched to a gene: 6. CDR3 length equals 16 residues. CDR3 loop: CAISDPRRGGTDTQYF. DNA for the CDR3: TGTGCCATCAGTGACCCGCGGCGGGGGGGCACAGATACGCAGTATTTT.

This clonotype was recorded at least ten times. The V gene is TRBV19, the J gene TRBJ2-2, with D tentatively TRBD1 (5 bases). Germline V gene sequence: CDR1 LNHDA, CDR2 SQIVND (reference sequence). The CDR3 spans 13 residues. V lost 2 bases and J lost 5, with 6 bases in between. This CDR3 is CASSIRGTGELFF. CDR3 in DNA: TGTGCCAGTAGTATAAGGGGAACCGGGGAGCTGTTTTTT.

The CDR3 reads CSAREGQLMSKLFF. As DNA, the CDR3 is TGCAGTGCTAGAGAGGGACAGCTAATGAGTAAACTGTTTTTT. J is TRBJ1-4 and V is TRBV20-1; 7 bases agree with TRBD1. J gave up 11 bases and V 0 bases, and 9 bases lay outside the gene matches. Germline lookup yields CDR1 DFQATT and CDR2 SNEGSKA (reference sequence). The CDR3 covers 14 residues.